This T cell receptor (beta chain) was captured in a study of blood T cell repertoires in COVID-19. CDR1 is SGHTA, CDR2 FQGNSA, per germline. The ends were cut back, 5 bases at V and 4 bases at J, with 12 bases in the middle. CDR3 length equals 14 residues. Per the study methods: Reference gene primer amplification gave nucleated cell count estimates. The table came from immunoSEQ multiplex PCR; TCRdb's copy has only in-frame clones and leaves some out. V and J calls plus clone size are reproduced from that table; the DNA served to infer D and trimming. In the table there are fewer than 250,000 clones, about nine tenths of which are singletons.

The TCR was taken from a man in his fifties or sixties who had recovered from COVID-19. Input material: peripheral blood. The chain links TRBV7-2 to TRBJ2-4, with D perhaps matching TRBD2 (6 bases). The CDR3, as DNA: TGTGCCAGCAGCAGAACGGGGACTAAAAACATTCAGTACTTC. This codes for CASSRTGTKNIQYF.